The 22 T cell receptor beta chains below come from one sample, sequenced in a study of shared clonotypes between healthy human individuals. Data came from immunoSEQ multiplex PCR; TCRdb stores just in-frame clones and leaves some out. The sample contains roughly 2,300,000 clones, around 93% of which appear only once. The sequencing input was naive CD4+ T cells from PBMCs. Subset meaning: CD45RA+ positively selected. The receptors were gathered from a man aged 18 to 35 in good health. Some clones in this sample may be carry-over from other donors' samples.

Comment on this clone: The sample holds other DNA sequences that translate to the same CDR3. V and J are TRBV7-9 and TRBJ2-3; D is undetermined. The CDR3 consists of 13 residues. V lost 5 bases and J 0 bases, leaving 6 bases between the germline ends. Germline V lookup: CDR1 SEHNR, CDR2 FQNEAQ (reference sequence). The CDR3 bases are TGTGCCAGCAGCCCCACTAGCACAGATACGCAGTATTTT. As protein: CASSPTSTDTQYF. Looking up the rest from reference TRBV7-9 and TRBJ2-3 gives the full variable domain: DTGVSQNPRHKITKRGQNVTFRCDPISEHNRLYWYRQTLGQGPEFLTYFQNEAQLEKSRLLSDRFSAERPKGSFSTLEIQRTEQGDSAMYLCASSPTSTDTQYFGPGTRLTVL.

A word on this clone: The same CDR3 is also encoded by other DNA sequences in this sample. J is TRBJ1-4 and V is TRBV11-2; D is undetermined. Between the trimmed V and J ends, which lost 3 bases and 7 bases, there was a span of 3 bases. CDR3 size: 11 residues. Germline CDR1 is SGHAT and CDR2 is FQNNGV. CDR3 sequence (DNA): TGTGCCAGCAGCTTGGGTGAAAAACTGTTTTTT. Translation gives CASSLGEKLFF.

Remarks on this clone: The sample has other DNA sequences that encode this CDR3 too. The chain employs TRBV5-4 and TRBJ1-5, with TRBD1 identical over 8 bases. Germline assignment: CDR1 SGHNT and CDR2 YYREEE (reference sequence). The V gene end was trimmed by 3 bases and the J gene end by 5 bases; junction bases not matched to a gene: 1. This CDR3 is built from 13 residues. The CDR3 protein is CASSSDRDQPQHF. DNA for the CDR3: TGTGCCAGCAGCTCGGACAGGGATCAGCCCCAGCATTTT. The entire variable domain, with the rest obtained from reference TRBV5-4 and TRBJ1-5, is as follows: ETGVTQSPTHLIKTRGQQVTLRCSSQSGHNTVSWYQQALGQGPQFIFQYYREEENGRGNFPPRFSGLQFPNYSSELNVNALELDDSALYLCASSSDRDQPQHFGDGTRLSIL.

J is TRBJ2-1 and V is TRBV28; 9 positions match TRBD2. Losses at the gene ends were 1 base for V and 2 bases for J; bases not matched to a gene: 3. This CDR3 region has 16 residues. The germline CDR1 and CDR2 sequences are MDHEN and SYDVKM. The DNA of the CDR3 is TGTGCCAGCAGTTTATATGCGGGAGGGACCTACAATGAGCAGTTCTTC. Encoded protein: CASSLYAGGTYNEQFF.

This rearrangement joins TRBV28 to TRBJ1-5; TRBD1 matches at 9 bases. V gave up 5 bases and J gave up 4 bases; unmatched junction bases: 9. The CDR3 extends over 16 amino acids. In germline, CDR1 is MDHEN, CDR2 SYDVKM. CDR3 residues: CASSPLGQGVNQPQHF. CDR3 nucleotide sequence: TGTGCCAGCAGTCCTTTGGGACAGGGAGTAAATCAGCCCCAGCATTTT.

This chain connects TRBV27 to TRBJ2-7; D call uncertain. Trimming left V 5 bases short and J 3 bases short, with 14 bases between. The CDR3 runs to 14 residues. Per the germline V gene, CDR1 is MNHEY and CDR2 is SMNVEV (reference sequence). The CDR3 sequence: CASSQGVGIYEQYF. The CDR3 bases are TGTGCCAGCAGTCAAGGTGTAGGGATCTACGAGCAGTACTTC.

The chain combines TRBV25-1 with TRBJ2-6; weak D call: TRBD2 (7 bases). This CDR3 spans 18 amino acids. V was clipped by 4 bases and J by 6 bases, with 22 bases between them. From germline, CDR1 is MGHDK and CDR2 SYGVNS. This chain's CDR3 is CASSVGGHGRLLANVLTF. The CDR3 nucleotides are TGTGCCAGCAGTGTAGGGGGGCACGGGAGGCTCTTGGCCAACGTCCTGACTTTC.

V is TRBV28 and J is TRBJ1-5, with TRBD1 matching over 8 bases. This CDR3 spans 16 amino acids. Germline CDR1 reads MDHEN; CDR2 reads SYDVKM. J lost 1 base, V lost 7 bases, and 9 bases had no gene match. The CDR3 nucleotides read TGTGCCAGCATTTCTGTCGGACAGGGAAGCAATCAGCCCCAGCATTTT. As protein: CASISVGQGSNQPQHF. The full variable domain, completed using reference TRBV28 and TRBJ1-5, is DVKVTQSSRYLVKRTGEKVFLECVQDMDHENMFWYRQDPGLGLRLIYFSYDVKMKEKGDIPEGYSVSREKKERFSLILESASTNQTSMYLCASISVGQGSNQPQHFGDGTRLSIL.

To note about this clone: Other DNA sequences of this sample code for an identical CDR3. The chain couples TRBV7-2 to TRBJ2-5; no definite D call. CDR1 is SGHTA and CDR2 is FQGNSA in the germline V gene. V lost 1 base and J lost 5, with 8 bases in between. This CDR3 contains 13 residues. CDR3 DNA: TGTGCCAGCAGCTTAGGACTCAGGGAGACCCAGTACTTC. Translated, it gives CASSLGLRETQYF.

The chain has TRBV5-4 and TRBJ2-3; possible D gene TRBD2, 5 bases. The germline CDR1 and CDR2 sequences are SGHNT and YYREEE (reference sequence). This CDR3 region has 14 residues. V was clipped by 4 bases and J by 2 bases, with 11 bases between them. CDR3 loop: CASSPERFTDTQYF. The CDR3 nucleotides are TGTGCCAGCAGCCCGGAGCGGTTCACAGATACGCAGTATTTT.

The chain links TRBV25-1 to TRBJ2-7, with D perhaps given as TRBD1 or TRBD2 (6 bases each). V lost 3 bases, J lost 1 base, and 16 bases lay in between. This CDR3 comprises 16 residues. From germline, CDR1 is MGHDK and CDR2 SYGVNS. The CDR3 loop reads CASSDPPGAGSYEQYF. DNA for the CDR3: TGTGCCAGCAGTGATCCCCCGGGGGCAGGTTCCTACGAGCAGTACTTC.

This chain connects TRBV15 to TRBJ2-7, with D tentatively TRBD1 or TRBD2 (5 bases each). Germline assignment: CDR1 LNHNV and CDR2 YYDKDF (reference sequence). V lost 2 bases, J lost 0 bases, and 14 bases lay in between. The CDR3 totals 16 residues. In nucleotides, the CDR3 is TGTGCCACCAGCAGACACGGGACCGCAAGCTCCTACGAGCAGTACTTC. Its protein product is CATSRHGTASSYEQYF.

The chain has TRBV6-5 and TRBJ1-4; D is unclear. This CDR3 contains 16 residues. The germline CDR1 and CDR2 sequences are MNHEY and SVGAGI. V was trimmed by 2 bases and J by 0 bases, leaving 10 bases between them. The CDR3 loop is CASSYGRSPTNEKLFF. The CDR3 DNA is TGTGCCAGCAGTTACGGTCGTTCCCCAACTAATGAAAAACTGTTTTTT.

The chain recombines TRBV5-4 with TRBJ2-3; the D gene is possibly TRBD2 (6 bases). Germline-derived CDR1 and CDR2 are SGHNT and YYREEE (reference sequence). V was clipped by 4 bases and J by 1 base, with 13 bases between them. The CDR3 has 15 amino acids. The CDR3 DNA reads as TGTGCCAGCAGCCCCCGGGACTCCCGCACAGATACGCAGTATTTT. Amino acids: CASSPRDSRTDTQYF.

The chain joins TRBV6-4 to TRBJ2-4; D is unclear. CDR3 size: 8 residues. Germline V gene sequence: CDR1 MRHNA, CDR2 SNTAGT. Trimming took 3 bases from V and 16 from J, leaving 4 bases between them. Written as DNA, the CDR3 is TGTGCCAGCAGTGATGATTACTTC. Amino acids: CASSDDYF.

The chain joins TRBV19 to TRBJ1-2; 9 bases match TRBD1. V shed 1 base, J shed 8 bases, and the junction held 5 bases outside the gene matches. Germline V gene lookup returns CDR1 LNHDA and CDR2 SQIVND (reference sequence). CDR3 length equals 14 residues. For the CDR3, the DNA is TGTGCCAGTAGTATAGTTGGGACAGGGAACGGCTACACCTTC. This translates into CASSIVGTGNGYTF.

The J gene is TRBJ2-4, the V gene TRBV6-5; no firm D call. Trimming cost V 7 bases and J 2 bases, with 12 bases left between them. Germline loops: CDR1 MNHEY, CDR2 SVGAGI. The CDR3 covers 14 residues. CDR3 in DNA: TGTGCCAGCAAGGCCCCAGGCACCAAAAACATTCAGTACTTC. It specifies CASKAPGTKNIQYF.

In DNA, the CDR3 is TGTGCCAGCAGCCCAGAAGAGGGATATCTAAGGGCTAACACAGATACGCAGTATTTT. This encodes CASSPEEGYLRANTDTQYF. V is TRBV5-4 and J is TRBJ2-3, with D possibly being TRBD2 (5 bases). The CDR3 is made up of 19 amino acids. CDR1 and CDR2 (germline): SGHNT, YYREEE (reference sequence). Between the trimmed V and J ends, which lost 4 bases and 2 bases, there was a span of 26 bases.

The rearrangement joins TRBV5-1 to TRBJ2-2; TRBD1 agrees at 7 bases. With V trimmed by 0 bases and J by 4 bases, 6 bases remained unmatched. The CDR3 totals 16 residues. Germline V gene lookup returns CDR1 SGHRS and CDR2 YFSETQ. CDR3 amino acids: CASSLGQGRATGELFF. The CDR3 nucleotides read TGCGCCAGCAGCTTGGGACAGGGTCGGGCCACCGGGGAGCTGTTTTTT. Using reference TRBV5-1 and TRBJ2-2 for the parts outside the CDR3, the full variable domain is KAGVTQTPRYLIKTRGQQVTLSCSPISGHRSVSWYQQTPGQGLQFLFEYFSETQRNKGNFPGRFSGRQFSNSRSEMNVSTLELGDSALYLCASSLGQGRATGELFFGEGSRLTVL.

CDR3 DNA: TGTGCCAGCCAGGGTATGGAGGGAAACACTGAAGCTTTCTTT. Amino acid sequence: CASQGMEGNTEAFF. J is TRBJ1-1 and V is TRBV18; TRBD1 might be the D (5 bases). V lost 8 bases and J 2 bases, leaving 15 bases between the germline ends. The CDR3 covers 14 residues. Germline CDR1 is KGHSH and CDR2 is LQKENI.

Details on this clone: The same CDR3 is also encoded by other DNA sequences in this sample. The CDR3, as DNA: TGTGCCTGGAGTGTACAAGGGGGCCAAGAGACCCAGTACTTC. It is translated as CAWSVQGGQETQYF. This rearrangement joins TRBV30 to TRBJ2-5, with TRBD1 as a possible D gene (6 bases). CDR1 is GTSNPN and CDR2 is SVGIG in the germline V gene (reference sequence). CDR3 length: 14 amino acids. V lost 0 bases and J lost 1, with 9 bases in between. The complete variable domain, with remaining parts taken from reference TRBV30 and TRBJ2-5, reads SQTIHQWPATLVQPVGSPLSLECTVEGTSNPNLYWYRQAAGRGLQLLFYSVGIGQISSEVPQNLSASRPQDRQFILSSKKLLLSDSGFYLCAWSVQGGQETQYFGPGTRLLVL.

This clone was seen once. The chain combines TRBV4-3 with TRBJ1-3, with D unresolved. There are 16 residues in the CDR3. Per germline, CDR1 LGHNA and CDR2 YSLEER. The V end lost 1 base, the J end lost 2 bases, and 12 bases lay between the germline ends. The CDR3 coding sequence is TGCGCCAGCAGCCAAGGGTTGGGGTCGACTGGAAACACCATATATTTT. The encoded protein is CASSQGLGSTGNTIYF.